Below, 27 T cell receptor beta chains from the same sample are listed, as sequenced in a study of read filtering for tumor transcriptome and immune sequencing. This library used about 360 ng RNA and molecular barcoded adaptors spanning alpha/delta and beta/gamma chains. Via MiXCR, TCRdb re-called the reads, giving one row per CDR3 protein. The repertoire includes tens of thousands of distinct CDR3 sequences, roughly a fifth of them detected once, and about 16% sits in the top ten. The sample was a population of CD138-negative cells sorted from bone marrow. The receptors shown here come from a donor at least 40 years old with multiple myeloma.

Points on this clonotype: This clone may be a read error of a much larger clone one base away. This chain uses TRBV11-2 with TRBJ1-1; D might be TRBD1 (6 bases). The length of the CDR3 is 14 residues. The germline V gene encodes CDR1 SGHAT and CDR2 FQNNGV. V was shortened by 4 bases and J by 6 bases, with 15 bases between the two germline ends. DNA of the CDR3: TGTGCCAGCAGCTGGGACATACTGAGGTCTGAAGCTTTCTTT. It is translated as CASSWDILRSEAFF.

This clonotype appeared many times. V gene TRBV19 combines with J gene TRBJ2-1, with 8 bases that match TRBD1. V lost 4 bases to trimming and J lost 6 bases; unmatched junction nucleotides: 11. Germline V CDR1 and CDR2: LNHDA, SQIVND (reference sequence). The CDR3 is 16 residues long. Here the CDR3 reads CASSTHGQGIGNEQFF. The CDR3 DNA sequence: TGTGCCAGTAGTACTCACGGACAGGGAATCGGCAATGAGCAGTTCTTC. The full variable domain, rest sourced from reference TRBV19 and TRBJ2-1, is DGGITQSPKYLFRKEGQNVTLSCEQNLNHDAMYWYRQDPGQGLRLIYYSQIVNDFQKGDIAEGYSVSREKKESFPLTVTSAQKNPTAFYLCASSTHGQGIGNEQFFGPGTRLTVL.

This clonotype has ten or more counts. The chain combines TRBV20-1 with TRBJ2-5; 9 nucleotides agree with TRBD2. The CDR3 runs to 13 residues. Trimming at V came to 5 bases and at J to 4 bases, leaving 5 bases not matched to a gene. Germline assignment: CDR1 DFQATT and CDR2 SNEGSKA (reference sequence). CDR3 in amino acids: CSARSGRVETQYF. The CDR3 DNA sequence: TGCAGTGCTCGTAGCGGGAGAGTAGAGACCCAGTACTTC.

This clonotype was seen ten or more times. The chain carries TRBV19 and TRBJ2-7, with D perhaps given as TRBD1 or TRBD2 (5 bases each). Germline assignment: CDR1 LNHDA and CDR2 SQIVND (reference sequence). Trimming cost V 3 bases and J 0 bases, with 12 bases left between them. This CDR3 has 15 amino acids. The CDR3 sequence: CASSMGRSSSYEQYF. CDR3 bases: TGTGCCAGTAGTATGGGACGGTCAAGCTCCTACGAGCAGTACTTC.

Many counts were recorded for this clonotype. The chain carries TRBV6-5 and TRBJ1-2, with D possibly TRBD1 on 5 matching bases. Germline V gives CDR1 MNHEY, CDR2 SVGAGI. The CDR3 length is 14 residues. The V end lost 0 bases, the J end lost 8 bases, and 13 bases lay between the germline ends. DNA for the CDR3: TGTGCCAGCAGTTACTCTGGGGGTCGTGAAGGCTACACCTTC. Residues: CASSYSGGREGYTF.

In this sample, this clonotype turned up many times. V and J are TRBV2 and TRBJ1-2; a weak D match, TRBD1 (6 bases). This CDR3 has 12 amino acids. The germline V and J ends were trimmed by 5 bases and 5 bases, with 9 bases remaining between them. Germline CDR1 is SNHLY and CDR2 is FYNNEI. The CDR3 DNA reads TGTGCCAGCAGTCGGACAGAGTATGGCTACACCTTC. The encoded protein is CASSRTEYGYTF.

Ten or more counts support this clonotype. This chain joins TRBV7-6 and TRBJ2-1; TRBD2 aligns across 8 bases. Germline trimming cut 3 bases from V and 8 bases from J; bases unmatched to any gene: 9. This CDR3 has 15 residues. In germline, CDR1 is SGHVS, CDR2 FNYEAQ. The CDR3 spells CASSFGSGIIYEQFF. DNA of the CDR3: TGTGCCAGCAGCTTTGGTAGCGGGATTATCTATGAGCAGTTCTTC.

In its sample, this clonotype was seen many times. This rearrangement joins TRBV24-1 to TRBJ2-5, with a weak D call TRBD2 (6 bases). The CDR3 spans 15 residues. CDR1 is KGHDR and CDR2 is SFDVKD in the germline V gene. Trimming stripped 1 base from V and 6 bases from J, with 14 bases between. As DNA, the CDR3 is TGTGCCACCAGTGATTTCGGGGCGGGGAGCCAGACCCAGTACTTC. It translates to CATSDFGAGSQTQYF.

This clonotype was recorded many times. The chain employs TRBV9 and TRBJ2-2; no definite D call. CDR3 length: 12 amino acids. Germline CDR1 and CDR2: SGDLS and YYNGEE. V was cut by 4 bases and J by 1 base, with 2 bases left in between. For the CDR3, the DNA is TGTGCCAGCAGCTTGAACACCGGGGAGCTGTTTTTT. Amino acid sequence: CASSLNTGELFF.

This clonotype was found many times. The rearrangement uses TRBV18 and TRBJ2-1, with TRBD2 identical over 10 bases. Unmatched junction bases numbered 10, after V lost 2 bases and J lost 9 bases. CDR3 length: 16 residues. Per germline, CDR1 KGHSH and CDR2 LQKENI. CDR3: CASSPVGGSGRFEQFF. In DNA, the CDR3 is TGTGCCAGCTCACCAGTCGGCGGTAGCGGGAGGTTTGAGCAGTTCTTC.

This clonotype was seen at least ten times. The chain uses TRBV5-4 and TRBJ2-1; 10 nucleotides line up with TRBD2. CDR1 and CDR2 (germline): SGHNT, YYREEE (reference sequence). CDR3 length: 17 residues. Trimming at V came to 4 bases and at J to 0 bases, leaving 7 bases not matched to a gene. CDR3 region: CASSHSGLADSYNEQFF. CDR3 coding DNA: TGTGCCAGCAGCCATTCAGGACTAGCGGACTCCTACAATGAGCAGTTCTTC.

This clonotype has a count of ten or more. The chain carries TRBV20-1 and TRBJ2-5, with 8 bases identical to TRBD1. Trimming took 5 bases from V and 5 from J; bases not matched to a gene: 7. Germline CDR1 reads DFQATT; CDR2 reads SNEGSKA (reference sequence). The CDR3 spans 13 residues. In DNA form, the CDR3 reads TGCAGTGCTGAAAACAGGGGGAGGGAGACCCAGTACTTC. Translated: CSAENRGRETQYF.

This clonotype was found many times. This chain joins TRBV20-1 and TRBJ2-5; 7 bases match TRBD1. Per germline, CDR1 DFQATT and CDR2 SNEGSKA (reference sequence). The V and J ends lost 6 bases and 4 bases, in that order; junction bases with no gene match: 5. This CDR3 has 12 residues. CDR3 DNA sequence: TGCAGTGCCCTCCGGGACAGAGAGACCCAGTACTTC. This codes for CSALRDRETQYF.

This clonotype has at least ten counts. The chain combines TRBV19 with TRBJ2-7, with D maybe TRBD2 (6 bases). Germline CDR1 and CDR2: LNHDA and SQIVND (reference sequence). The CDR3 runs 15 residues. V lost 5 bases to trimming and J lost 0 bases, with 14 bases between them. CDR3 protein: CASSPPGGLSYEQYF. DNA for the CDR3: TGTGCCAGTAGTCCCCCCGGGGGACTCTCCTACGAGCAGTACTTC.

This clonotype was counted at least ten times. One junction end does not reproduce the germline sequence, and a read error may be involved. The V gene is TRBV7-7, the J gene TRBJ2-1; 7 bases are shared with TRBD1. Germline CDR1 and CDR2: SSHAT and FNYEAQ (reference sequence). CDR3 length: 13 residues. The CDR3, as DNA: TGTGCTAGCAGCCGAGGGGGCCCCAATGAGCAGTTCTTC. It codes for CASSRGGPNEQFF.

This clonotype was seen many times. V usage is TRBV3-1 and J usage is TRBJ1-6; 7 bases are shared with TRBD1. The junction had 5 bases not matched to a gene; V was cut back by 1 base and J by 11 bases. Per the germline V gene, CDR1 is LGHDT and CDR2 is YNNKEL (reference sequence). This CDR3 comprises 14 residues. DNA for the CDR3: TGTGCCAGCAGCCAAGGGGAGGGACAGACACCCCTCCACTTT. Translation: CASSQGEGQTPLHF. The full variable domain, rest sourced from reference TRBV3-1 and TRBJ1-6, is DTAVSQTPKYLVTQMGNDKSIKCEQNLGHDTMYWYKQDSKKFLKIMFSYNNKELIINETVPNRFSPKSPDKAHLNLHINSLELGDSAVYFCASSQGEGQTPLHFGNGTRLTVT.

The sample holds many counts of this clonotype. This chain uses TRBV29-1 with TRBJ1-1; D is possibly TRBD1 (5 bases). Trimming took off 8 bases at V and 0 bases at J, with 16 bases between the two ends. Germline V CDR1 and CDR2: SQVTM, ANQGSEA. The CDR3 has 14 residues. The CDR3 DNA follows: TGCAGCTCCCGGACGGCGGGACTGAACACTGAAGCTTTCTTT. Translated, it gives CSSRTAGLNTEAFF.

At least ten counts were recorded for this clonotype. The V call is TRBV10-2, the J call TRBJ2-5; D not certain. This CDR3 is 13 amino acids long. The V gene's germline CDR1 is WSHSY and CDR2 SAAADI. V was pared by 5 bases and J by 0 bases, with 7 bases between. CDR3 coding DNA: TGCGCCAGCAGTTACGATAACCAAGAGACCCAGTACTTC. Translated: CASSYDNQETQYF.

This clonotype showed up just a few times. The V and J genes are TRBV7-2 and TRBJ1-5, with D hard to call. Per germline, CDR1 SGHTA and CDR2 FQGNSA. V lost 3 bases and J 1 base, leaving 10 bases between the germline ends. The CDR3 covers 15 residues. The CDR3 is CASSLERISNQPQHF. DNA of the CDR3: TGTGCCAGCAGCTTGGAGAGAATAAGCAATCAGCCCCAGCATTTT.

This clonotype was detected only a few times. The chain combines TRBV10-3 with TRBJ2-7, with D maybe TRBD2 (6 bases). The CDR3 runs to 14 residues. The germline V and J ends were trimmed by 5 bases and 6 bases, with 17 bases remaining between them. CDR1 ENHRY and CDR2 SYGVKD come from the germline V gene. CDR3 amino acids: CAISPQLASVEQYF. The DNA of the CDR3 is TGTGCCATCAGTCCCCAACTAGCTTCCGTCGAGCAGTACTTC.

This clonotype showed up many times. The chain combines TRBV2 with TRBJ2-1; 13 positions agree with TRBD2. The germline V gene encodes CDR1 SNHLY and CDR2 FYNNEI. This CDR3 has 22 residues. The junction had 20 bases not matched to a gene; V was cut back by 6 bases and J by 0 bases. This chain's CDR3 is CASRRGTVRTSGRSSSYNEQFF. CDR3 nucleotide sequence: TGTGCCAGCAGGCGAGGGACAGTGAGGACTAGCGGGAGAAGTAGCTCCTACAATGAGCAGTTCTTC.

The CDR3: CSARDYPGHSTDTQYF. The CDR3, as DNA: TGCAGTGCTAGAGATTACCCGGGCCATAGCACAGATACGCAGTATTTT. The chain uses TRBV20-1 and TRBJ2-3; D ambiguous. This CDR3 contains 16 residues. Per the germline V gene, CDR1 is DFQATT and CDR2 is SNEGSKA (reference sequence). Trimming shortened V by 0 bases and J by 0 bases, and 13 bases separated the two germline ends.

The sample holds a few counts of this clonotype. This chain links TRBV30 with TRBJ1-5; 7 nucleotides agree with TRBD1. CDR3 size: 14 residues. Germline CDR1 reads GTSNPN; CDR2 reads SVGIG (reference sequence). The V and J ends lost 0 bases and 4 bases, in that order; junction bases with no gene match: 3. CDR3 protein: CAWSVGTVNQPQHF. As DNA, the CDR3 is TGTGCCTGGAGTGTAGGGACAGTTAATCAGCCCCAGCATTTT. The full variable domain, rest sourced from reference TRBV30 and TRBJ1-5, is SQTIHQWPATLVQPVGSPLSLECTVEGTSNPNLYWYRQAAGRGLQLLFYSVGIGQISSEVPQNLSASRPQDRQFILSSKKLLLSDSGFYLCAWSVGTVNQPQHFGDGTRLSIL.

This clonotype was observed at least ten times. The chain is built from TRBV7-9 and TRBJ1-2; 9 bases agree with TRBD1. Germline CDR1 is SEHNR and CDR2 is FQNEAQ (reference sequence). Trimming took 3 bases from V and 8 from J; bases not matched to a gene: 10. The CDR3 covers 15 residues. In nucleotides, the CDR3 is TGTGCCAGCAGCTTTTTGGACAGGGGCGAACGAGGCTACACCTTC. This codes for CASSFLDRGERGYTF.

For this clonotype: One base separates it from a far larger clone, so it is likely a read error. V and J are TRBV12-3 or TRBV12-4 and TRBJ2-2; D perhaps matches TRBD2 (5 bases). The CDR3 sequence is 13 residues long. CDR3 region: CASSVKSTGELLF. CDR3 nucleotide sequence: TGTGCCAGCAGTGTGAAGTCCACCGGGGAGCTGCTTTTT.

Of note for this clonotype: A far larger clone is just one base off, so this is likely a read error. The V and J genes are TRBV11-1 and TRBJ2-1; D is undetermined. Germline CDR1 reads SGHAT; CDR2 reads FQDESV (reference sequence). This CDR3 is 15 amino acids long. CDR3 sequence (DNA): TGTGCCAGCGGCTTAGGGAAAGACTCCTACAATGAGCAGTTCTTC. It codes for CASGLGKDSYNEQFF.

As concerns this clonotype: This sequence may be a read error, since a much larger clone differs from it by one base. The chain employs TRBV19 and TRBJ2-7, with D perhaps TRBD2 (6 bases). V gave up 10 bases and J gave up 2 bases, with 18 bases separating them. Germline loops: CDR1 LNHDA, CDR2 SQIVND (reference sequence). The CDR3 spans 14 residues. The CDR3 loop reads CAIQTRSGTYEQYF. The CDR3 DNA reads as TGTGCCATTCAGACTAGGAGTGGGACCTACGAGCAGTACTTC.